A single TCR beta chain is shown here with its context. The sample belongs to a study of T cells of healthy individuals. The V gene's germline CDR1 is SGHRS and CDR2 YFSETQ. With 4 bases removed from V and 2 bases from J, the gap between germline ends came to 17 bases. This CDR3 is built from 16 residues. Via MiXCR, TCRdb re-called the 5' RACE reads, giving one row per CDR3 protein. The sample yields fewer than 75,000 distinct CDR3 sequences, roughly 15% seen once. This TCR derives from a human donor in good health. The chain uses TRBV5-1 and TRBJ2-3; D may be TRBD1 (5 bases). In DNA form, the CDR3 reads TGCGCCAGCAGCAACGTAGGGGCGAAACTCACAGATACGCAGTATTTT. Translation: CASSNVGAKLTDTQYF. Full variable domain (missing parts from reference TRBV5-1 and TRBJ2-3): KAGVTQTPRYLIKTRGQQVTLSCSPISGHRSVSWYQQTPGQGLQFLFEYFSETQRNKGNFPGRFSGRQFSNSRSEMNVSTLELGDSALYLCASSNVGAKLTDTQYFGPGTRLTVL.